This T cell receptor beta chain was obtained from a study of blood T cell repertoires in COVID-19. Overall study context: Both acute and convalescent COVID-19 samples were obtained from the United States, Italy and Spain. T cells, B-cell-depleted T cells, or PBMCs provided the cDNA or gDNA that served as material.

Original handling: It was from reference gene primer amplification that nucleated cell counts were estimated. Generated by immunoSEQ multiplex PCR, the TCRdb table keeps only in-frame clones and is missing some. V, J and clone size derive from that table, while D and trimming were established from the DNA sequence. The sample includes over 40,000 clones, more than 65% of them seen just once. Trimming cost V 2 bases and J 3 bases, with 12 bases left between them. The germline V gene has CDR1 ENHRY and CDR2 SYGVKD. The CDR3 is 15 residues long. The chain recombines TRBV10-3 with TRBJ2-3; the D gene is possibly TRBD2 (5 bases). The sample taken for sequencing was peripheral blood. The receptor comes from a human donor in a cohort sampled during active COVID-19. The chain's CDR3 is CAISEGGGKTDTQYF. CDR3 in DNA: TGTGCCATCAGTGAGGGAGGTGGGAAAACAGATACGCAGTATTTT.